The 6 T cell receptor beta chains reported below all come from one sample, sequenced in a study of cytomegalovirus exposure and HLA in healthy donors. Primers for the PCR totalled 60 Vbeta and 13 Jbeta. Only in-frame clones appear in the TCRdb table, and some are missing; sequencing was by immunoSEQ multiplex PCR. The repertoire holds some 100,000 clones, with approximately 76% as singletons. The sequenced material came from PBMCs. The receptors were sampled from a man aged 50 to 59 in good health and CMV-seropositive.

The chain is built from TRBV5-1 and TRBJ1-1; no definite D call. CDR1 and CDR2 from the germline V gene are SGHRS and YFSETQ. The V end lost 0 bases, the J end lost 3 bases, and 15 bases lay between the germline ends. This CDR3 has 16 amino acids. The CDR3 region is CASSLVAVLGDTEAFF. The CDR3 DNA reads TGCGCCAGCAGCTTGGTGGCAGTCCTAGGAGACACTGAAGCTTTCTTT.

Comment on this clone: This same CDR3 is encoded by further DNA sequences in the sample. The genes are TRBV5-1 and TRBJ1-3; possibly TRBD1 for D (6 bases). Trimming pared 2 bases from V and 1 base from J, leaving 7 bases between. CDR3 length: 14 amino acids. The V gene's germline CDR1 is SGHRS and CDR2 YFSETQ. CDR3 amino acids: CASSLDRSGNTIYF. The CDR3 nucleotides are TGCGCCAGCAGCTTAGACAGGTCTGGAAACACCATATATTTT.

In its sample, this clone was seen once. This sequence joins TRBV11-2 and TRBJ2-7; tentatively, D is TRBD1 (6 bases). CDR1 SGHAT and CDR2 FQNNGV come from the germline V gene. This CDR3 region has 14 residues. V lost 5 bases, J lost 1 base, and 12 bases lay in between. CDR3 residues: CASSLGQTSYEQYF. The CDR3 DNA sequence: TGTGCCAGCAGCCTTGGACAGACATCCTACGAGCAGTACTTC. Drawing the rest from reference TRBV11-2 and TRBJ2-7, the complete variable domain is EAGVAQSPRYKIIEKRQSVAFWCNPISGHATLYWYQQILGQGPKLLIQFQNNGVVDDSQLPKDRFSAERLKGVDSTLKIQPAKLEDSAVYLCASSLGQTSYEQYFGPGTRLTVT.

This clone has only a few counts. V usage is TRBV5-4 and J usage is TRBJ2-2, with 8 positions matching TRBD1. The CDR3 length is 15 residues. CDR1 and CDR2 (germline): SGHNT, YYREEE (reference sequence). The V segment lost 2 bases and the J segment 5 bases; nucleotides outside the gene matches: 5. CDR3 loop: CASSLNRGMTGELFF. The DNA of the CDR3 is TGTGCCAGCAGCTTAAACAGGGGGATGACCGGGGAGCTGTTTTTT.

Regarding this clone: At the DNA level, this CDR3 is encoded by other sequences in the same sample as well. The J gene is TRBJ2-3, the V gene TRBV2, with 7 bases aligning to TRBD1. The germline V gene encodes CDR1 SNHLY and CDR2 FYNNEI. This CDR3 is built from 13 residues. J lost 2 bases, V lost 6 bases, and 2 bases had no gene match. The CDR3 region has the DNA TGTGCCAGCAGGGGACAGTACACAGATACGCAGTATTTT. This gives the protein CASRGQYTDTQYF.

J is TRBJ2-1 and V is TRBV7-7; 8 bases are a match to TRBD2. With V trimmed by 3 bases and J by 5 bases, 6 bases remained unmatched. CDR1 and CDR2 (germline): SSHAT, FNYEAQ (reference sequence). The CDR3 consists of 15 residues. Written as DNA, the CDR3 is TGTGCCAGCAGCTTCCCCCAACTAGCGGACAATGAGCAGTTCTTC. It codes for CASSFPQLADNEQFF.